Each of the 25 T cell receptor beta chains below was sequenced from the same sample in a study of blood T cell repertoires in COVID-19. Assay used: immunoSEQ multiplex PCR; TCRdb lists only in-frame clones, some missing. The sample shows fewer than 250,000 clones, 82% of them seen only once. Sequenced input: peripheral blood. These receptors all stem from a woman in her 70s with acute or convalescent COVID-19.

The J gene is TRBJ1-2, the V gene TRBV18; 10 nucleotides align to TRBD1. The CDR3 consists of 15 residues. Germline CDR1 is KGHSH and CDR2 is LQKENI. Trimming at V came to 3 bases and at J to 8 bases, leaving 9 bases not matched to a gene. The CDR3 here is CASSPNDRGLQGYTF. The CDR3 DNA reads TGTGCCAGCTCACCGAACGACAGGGGGCTTCAGGGCTACACCTTC.

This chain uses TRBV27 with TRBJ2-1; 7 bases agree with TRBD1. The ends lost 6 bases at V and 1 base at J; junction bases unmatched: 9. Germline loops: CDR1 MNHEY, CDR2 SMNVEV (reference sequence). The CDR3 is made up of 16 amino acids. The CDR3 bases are TGTGCCAGCAGCAGTAACAGGGGCCTTTCCTACAATGAGCAGTTCTTC. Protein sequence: CASSSNRGLSYNEQFF.

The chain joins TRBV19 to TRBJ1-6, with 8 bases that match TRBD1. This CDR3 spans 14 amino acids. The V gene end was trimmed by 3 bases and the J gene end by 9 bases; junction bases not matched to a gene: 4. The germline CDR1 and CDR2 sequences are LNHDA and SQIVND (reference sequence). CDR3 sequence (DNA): TGTGCCAGTAGTATGACAGGGGTTCCTTCACCCCTCCACTTT. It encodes CASSMTGVPSPLHF.

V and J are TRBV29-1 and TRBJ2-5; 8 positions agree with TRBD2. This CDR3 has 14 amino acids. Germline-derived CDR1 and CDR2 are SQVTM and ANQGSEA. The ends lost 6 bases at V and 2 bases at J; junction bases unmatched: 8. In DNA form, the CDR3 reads TGCAGCGTCCCCCTTAGCGGGACTCAAGAGACCCAGTACTTC. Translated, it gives CSVPLSGTQETQYF.

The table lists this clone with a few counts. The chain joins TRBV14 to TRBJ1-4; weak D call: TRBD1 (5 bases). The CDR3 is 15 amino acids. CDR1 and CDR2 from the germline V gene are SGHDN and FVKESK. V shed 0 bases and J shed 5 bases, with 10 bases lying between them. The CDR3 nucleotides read TGTGCCAGCAGCCAAGATACCAGGGTAAATGAAAAACTGTTTTTT. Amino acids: CASSQDTRVNEKLFF. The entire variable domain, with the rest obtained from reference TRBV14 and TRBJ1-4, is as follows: EAGVTQFPSHSVIEKGQTVTLRCDPISGHDNLYWYRRVMGKEIKFLLHFVKESKQDESGMPNNRFLAERTGGTYSTLKVQPAELEDSGVYFCASSQDTRVNEKLFFGSGTQLSVL.

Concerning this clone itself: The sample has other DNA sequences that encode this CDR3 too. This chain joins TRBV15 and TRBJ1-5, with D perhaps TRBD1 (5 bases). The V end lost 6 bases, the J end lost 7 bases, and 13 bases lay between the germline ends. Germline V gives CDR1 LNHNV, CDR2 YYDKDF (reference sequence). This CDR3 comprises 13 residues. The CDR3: CATSRGGKQPQHF. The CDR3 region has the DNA TGTGCCACCAGTCGGGGGGGTAAACAGCCCCAGCATTTT.

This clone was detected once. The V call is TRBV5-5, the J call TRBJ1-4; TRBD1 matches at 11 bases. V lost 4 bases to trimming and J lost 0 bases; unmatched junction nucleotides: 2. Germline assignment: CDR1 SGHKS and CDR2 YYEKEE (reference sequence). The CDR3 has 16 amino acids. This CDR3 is CASSGTGGATNEKLFF. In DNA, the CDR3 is TGTGCCAGCAGCGGGACAGGGGGAGCAACTAATGAAAAACTGTTTTTT.

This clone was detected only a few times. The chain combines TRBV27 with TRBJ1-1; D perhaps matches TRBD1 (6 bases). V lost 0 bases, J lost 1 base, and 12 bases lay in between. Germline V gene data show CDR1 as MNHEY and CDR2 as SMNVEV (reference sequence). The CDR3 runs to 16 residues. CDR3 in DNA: TGTGCCAGCAGTTTATCAGGGGGAGGGGGGAACACTGAAGCTTTCTTT. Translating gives CASSLSGGGGNTEAFF.

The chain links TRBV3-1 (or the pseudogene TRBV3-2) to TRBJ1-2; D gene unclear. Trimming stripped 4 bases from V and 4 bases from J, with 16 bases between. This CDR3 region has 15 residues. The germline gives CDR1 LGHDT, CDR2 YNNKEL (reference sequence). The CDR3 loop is CASSRSRTSLYGYTF. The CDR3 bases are TGTGCCAGCAGCCGATCCCGTACCTCACTCTATGGCTACACCTTC.

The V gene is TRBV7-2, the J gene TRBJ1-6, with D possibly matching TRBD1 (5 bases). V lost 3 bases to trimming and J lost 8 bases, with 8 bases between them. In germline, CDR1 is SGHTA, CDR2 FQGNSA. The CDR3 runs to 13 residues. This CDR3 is CASSLDTYSPLHF. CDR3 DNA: TGTGCCAGCAGCTTGGACACCTATTCACCCCTCCACTTT. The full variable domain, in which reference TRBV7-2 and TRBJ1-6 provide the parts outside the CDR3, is GAGVSQSPSNKVTEKGKDVELRCDPISGHTALYWYRQSLGQGLEFLIYFQGNSAPDKSGLPSDRFSAERTGGSVSTLTIQRTQQEDSAVYLCASSLDTYSPLHFGNGTRLTVT.

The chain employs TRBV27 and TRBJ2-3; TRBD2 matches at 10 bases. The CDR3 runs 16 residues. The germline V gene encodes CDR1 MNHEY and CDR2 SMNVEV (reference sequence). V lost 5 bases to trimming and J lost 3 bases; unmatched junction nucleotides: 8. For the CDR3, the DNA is TGTGCCAGCAGTATGCCGGGACTAGCGAGGACAGATACGCAGTATTTT. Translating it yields CASSMPGLARTDTQYF.

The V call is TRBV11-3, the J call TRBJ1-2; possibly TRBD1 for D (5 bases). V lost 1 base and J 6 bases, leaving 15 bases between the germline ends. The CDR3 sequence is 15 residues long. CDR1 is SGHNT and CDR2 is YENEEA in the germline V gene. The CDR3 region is CASSLAQGPFHGYTF. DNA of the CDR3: TGTGCCAGCAGCTTAGCTCAGGGTCCTTTCCATGGCTACACCTTC.

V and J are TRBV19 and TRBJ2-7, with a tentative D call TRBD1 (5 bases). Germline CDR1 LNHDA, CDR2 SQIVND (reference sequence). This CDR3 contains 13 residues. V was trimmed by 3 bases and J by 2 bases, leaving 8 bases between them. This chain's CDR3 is CASSMGRAYEQYF. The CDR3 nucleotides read TGTGCCAGTAGTATGGGCAGGGCCTACGAGCAGTACTTC.

CDR3 coding DNA: TGTGCCAGCAGCTTAGAGAGGGTGCCGTCGCCCTATGGCTACACCTTC. Protein sequence: CASSLERVPSPYGYTF. The V call is TRBV11-2, the J call TRBJ1-2; the D is unclear. The V gene's germline CDR1 is SGHAT and CDR2 FQNNGV. The CDR3 is 16 residues long. The V end lost 0 bases, the J end lost 4 bases, and 15 bases lay between the germline ends.

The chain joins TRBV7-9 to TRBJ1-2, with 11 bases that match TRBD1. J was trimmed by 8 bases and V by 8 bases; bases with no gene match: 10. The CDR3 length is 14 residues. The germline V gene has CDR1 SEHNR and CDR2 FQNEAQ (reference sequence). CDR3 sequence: CASLWTGGAQGYTF. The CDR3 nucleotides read TGTGCCAGCTTGTGGACAGGGGGCGCGCAAGGCTACACCTTC.

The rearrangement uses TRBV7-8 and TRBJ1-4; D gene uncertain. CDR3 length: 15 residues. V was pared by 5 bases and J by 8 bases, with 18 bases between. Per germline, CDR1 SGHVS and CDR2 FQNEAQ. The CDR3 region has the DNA TGTGCCAGCAGCCCAGGCAGATTTTTTCGGGAAAAACTGTTTTTT. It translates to CASSPGRFFREKLFF.

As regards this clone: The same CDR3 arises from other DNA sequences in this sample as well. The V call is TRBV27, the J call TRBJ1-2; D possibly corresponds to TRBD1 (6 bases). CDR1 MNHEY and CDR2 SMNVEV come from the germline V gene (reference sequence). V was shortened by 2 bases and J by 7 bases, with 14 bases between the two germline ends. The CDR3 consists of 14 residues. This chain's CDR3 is CASSLGQGTSGYTF. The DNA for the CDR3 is TGTGCCAGCAGTTTAGGTCAGGGGACTAGTGGCTACACCTTC.

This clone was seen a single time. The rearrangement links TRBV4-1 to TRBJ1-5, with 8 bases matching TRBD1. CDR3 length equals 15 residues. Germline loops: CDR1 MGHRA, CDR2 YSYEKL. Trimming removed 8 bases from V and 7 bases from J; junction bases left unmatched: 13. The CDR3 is CASGPQQGAAQPQHF. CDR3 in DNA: TGCGCCAGCGGACCGCAGCAGGGGGCGGCGCAGCCCCAGCATTTT.

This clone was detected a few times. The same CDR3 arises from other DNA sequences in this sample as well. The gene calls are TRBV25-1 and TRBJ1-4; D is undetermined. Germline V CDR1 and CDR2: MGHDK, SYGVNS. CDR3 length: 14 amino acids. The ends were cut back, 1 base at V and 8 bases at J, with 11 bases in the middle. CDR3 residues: CASSESGSGEKLFF. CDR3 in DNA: TGTGCCAGCAGTGAATCCGGGTCTGGAGAAAAACTGTTTTTT.

CDR3 sequence reads: CASKFTQGGADTQYF. CDR3 DNA sequence: TGTGCCAGCAAATTCACGCAGGGTGGGGCAGATACGCAGTATTTT. This chain connects TRBV2 to TRBJ2-3; the D gene is possibly TRBD1 (5 bases). V was shortened by 7 bases and J by 4 bases, with 18 bases between the two germline ends. The CDR3 is made up of 15 amino acids. Looked up from germline, CDR1 is SNHLY and CDR2 is FYNNEI.

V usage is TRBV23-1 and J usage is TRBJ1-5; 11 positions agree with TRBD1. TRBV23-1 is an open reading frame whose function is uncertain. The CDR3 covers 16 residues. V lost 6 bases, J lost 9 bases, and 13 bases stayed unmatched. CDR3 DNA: TGCGCCAGCAGGGGGACGGGGACAGGGGGGGATTGGCCCCAGCATTTT. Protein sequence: CASRGTGTGGDWPQHF.

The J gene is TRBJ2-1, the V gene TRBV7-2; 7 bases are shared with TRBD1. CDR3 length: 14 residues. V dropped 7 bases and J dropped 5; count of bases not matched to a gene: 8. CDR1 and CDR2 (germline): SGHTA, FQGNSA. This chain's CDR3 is CASTPGTVDNEQFF. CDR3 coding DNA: TGTGCCAGCACCCCCGGGACAGTGGACAATGAGCAGTTCTTC. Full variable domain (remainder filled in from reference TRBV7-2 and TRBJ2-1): GAGVSQSPSNKVTEKGKDVELRCDPISGHTALYWYRQSLGQGLEFLIYFQGNSAPDKSGLPSDRFSAERTGGSVSTLTIQRTQQEDSAVYLCASTPGTVDNEQFFGPGTRLTVL.

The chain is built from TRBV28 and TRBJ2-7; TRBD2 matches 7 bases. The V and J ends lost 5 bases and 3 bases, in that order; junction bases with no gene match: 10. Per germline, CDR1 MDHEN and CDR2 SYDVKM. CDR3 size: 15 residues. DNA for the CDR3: TGTGCCAGCAGTCCACCCGGGACTAACGACTACGAGCAGTACTTC. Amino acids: CASSPPGTNDYEQYF.

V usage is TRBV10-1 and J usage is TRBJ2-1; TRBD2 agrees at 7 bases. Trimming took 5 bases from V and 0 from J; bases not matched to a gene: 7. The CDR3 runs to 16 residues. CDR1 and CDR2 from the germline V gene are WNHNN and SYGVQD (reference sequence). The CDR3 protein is CASSKGRGGSYNEQFF. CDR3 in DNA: TGCGCCAGCAGTAAGGGTCGCGGGGGCTCCTACAATGAGCAGTTCTTC.

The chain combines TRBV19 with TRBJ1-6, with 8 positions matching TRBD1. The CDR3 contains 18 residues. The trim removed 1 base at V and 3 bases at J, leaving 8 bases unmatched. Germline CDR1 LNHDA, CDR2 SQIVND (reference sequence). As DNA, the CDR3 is TGTGCCAGTAGTATAGCTCGACAAGGACAGGGCTATAATTCACCCCTCCACTTT. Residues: CASSIARQGQGYNSPLHF.